Shown below are 23 T cell receptor beta chains from a single sample sequenced in a study of blood T cell repertoires in COVID-19. Profiled with immunoSEQ multiplex PCR; TCRdb holds only in-frame clones, not every one. The table records approximately 200,000 clones, about 90% of them present only once. Sequencing was carried out using peripheral blood. The source of these receptors is a man between 35 and 55 years old with active or convalescent COVID-19.

V usage is TRBV5-1 and J usage is TRBJ2-2; 11 bases are shared with TRBD2. Germline values: CDR1 SGHRS, CDR2 YFSETQ. The CDR3 is 16 amino acids. The V and J ends lost 4 bases and 7 bases, in that order; junction bases with no gene match: 9. The CDR3 reads CASSPLAGGSGGELFF. The CDR3 bases are TGCGCCAGCAGCCCTCTAGCGGGAGGATCGGGCGGGGAGCTGTTTTTT.

The chain carries TRBV9 and TRBJ2-1, with TRBD2 matching 8 bases. With 5 bases clipped from V and 3 bases from J, the junction kept 10 bases outside the gene matches. CDR3 length: 16 residues. CDR1 and CDR2 from the germline V gene are SGDLS and YYNGEE. For the CDR3, the DNA is TGTGCCAGCAGTCCTTATTTAGCGGGGAGCTACAATGAGCAGTTCTTC. Its protein is CASSPYLAGSYNEQFF.

The chain couples TRBV10-3 to TRBJ2-5, with a weak D call TRBD2 (5 bases). Germline CDR1 and CDR2: ENHRY and SYGVKD. The V end was cut by 3 bases, the J end by 5 bases, with 7 bases between. The CDR3 runs 12 residues. CDR3 sequence (DNA): TGTGCCATCAGTGAAAGGGAGGAGACCCAGTACTTC. Encoded protein: CAISEREETQYF.

The V and J genes are TRBV5-1 and TRBJ1-1; possibly TRBD1 for D (6 bases). The CDR3 totals 12 residues. Germline assignment: CDR1 SGHRS and CDR2 YFSETQ. V gave up 0 bases and J gave up 6 bases, with 6 bases separating them. DNA for the CDR3: TGCGCCAGCAGCTTGGAGGGGGCTGAAGCTTTCTTT. It specifies CASSLEGAEAFF.

J is TRBJ2-3 and V is TRBV27; 7 bases fit TRBD1. The CDR3 has 16 amino acids. Per the germline V gene, CDR1 is MNHEY and CDR2 is SMNVEV (reference sequence). With 4 bases clipped from V and 0 bases from J, the junction kept 7 bases outside the gene matches. The CDR3 is CASSYSTGKSTDTQYF. For the CDR3, the DNA is TGTGCCAGCAGTTATTCGACAGGGAAGAGCACAGATACGCAGTATTTT.

This clone was found once. The V gene is TRBV4-1, the J gene TRBJ1-1, with 9 bases aligning to TRBD1. V trimming: 4 bases; J trimming: 2 bases; junction bases outside the gene matches: 17. CDR3 length: 19 residues. The V gene's germline CDR1 is MGHRA and CDR2 YSYEKL. The CDR3: CASSRGQGTALGHNTEAFF. DNA of the CDR3: TGCGCCAGCAGCCGAGGACAGGGGACCGCTTTAGGGCACAACACTGAAGCTTTCTTT.

There are a few counts of this clone. The rearrangement links TRBV11-2 to TRBJ1-2; a weak D match, TRBD1 (6 bases). The CDR3 has 15 residues. Germline V gene data show CDR1 as SGHAT and CDR2 as FQNNGV. Trimming cost V 5 bases and J 7 bases, with 20 bases left between them. The CDR3 loop is CASSLWGGALSGYTF. The DNA for the CDR3 is TGTGCCAGCAGCCTGTGGGGGGGCGCGTTGTCTGGCTACACCTTC. Based on the CDR3 plus reference TRBV11-2 and TRBJ1-2, the full variable domain is EAGVAQSPRYKIIEKRQSVAFWCNPISGHATLYWYQQILGQGPKLLIQFQNNGVVDDSQLPKDRFSAERLKGVDSTLKIQPAKLEDSAVYLCASSLWGGALSGYTFGSGTRLTVV.

V gene TRBV28 combines with J gene TRBJ1-2; the D gene is possibly TRBD1 (5 bases). Germline V gene lookup returns CDR1 MDHEN and CDR2 SYDVKM. V was cut by 7 bases and J by 5 bases, with 14 bases left in between. The CDR3 runs to 13 residues. The CDR3 nucleotides are TGTGCCAGCACCCTCCCCGGGGGGTATGGCTACACCTTC. Translated, it gives CASTLPGGYGYTF.

The V call is TRBV30, the J call TRBJ1-2, with D hard to call. Germline V gene lookup returns CDR1 GTSNPN and CDR2 SVGIG (reference sequence). The CDR3 spans 12 residues. Trimming stripped 4 bases from V and 1 base from J, with 7 bases between. In DNA, the CDR3 is TGTGCCTGGAACCGGGATAACTATGGCTACACCTTC. Translation gives CAWNRDNYGYTF.

J is TRBJ2-1 and V is TRBV4-2; D possibly corresponds to TRBD1 (6 bases). This CDR3 contains 18 residues. The ends were cut back, 0 bases at V and 0 bases at J, with 15 bases in the middle. Germline V lookup: CDR1 LGHNA, CDR2 YNFKEQ. CDR3 sequence: CASSQDRWLGGSYNEQFF. The CDR3 DNA follows: TGTGCCAGCAGCCAAGATCGCTGGTTAGGGGGCTCCTACAATGAGCAGTTCTTC.

The chain is built from TRBV18 and TRBJ1-1; a weak D match, TRBD1 (6 bases). This CDR3 has 16 residues. Germline assignment: CDR1 KGHSH and CDR2 LQKENI. Trimming cost V 2 bases and J 3 bases, with 16 bases left between them. The CDR3 DNA reads TGTGCCAGCTCACCAAGTTTCGGGGGGCGGGACACTGAAGCTTTCTTT. Translated, it gives CASSPSFGGRDTEAFF.

This rearrangement joins TRBV6-5 to TRBJ1-5, with D tentatively TRBD1 (5 bases). Germline assignment: CDR1 MNHEY and CDR2 SVGAGI. This CDR3 comprises 14 residues. V lost 6 bases to trimming and J lost 1 base, with 10 bases between them. Here the CDR3 reads CASRSPGSNQPQHF. CDR3 coding DNA: TGTGCCAGCAGGTCCCCAGGGAGCAATCAGCCCCAGCATTTT.

The CDR3 bases are TGCGCCAGCAGCTCCGGGACAGGGTCGCCACAAGAGACCCAGTACTTC. It is translated as CASSSGTGSPQETQYF. The rearrangement uses TRBV5-1 and TRBJ2-5, with TRBD1 matching 9 bases. The CDR3 runs to 16 residues. CDR1 is SGHRS, CDR2 YFSETQ, per germline. J was trimmed by 2 bases and V by 3 bases; bases with no gene match: 8.

The CDR3 nucleotides are TGTGCCAGCAGTCCACAGGGAGGGTATGGCTACACCTTC. Its protein product is CASSPQGGYGYTF. V is TRBV27 and J is TRBJ1-2; the D gene is possibly TRBD1 (6 bases). The CDR3 is 13 amino acids. With 5 bases removed from V and 5 bases from J, the gap between germline ends came to 12 bases. Per the germline V gene, CDR1 is MNHEY and CDR2 is SMNVEV (reference sequence).

In nucleotides, the CDR3 is TGTGCCAGCAGTCCCGGGACAGTCCTCACCTACGAGCAGTACTTC. It codes for CASSPGTVLTYEQYF. V gene TRBV28 combines with J gene TRBJ2-7, with 7 positions matching TRBD1. The CDR3 contains 15 residues. Germline V CDR1 and CDR2: MDHEN, SYDVKM. With 5 bases clipped from V and 2 bases from J, the junction kept 9 bases outside the gene matches.

V usage is TRBV5-6 and J usage is TRBJ1-2; TRBD1 agrees at 8 bases. From germline, CDR1 is SGHDT and CDR2 YYEEEE. V shed 4 bases and J 5 bases; nucleotides not matched to a gene: 7. This CDR3 region has 14 residues. The CDR3 nucleotides are TGTGCCAGCAGCAAGGACAGGGTCGGGTATGGCTACACCTTC. Translating gives CASSKDRVGYGYTF.

This rearrangement joins TRBV19 to TRBJ2-7, with 7 nucleotides matching TRBD1. V lost 6 bases and J lost 2; bases outside the gene matches: 7. The CDR3 covers 14 residues. Looked up from germline, CDR1 is LNHDA and CDR2 is SQIVND (reference sequence). The CDR3 spells CASSPDRETYEQYF. DNA for the CDR3: TGTGCCAGTAGCCCTGACAGGGAAACCTACGAGCAGTACTTC.

The rearrangement links TRBV3-1 (or the pseudogene TRBV3-2) to TRBJ2-3, with TRBD1 identical over 9 bases. After removal of 4 bases from V and 8 bases from J, the junction contained 10 bases not matched to a gene. The germline gives CDR1 LGHDT, CDR2 YNNKEL (reference sequence). The CDR3 length is 15 residues. CDR3 amino acids: CASSLGQGRLGTQYF. The CDR3 region has the DNA TGTGCCAGCAGCCTGGGACAGGGAAGGCTGGGTACGCAGTATTTT.

The chain recombines TRBV7-9 with TRBJ2-7, with D possibly being TRBD2 (7 bases). V lost 5 bases and J lost 2, with 16 bases in between. The CDR3 extends over 15 amino acids. Germline lookup yields CDR1 SEHNR and CDR2 FQNEAQ (reference sequence). DNA for the CDR3: TGTGCCAGCAGCCCCCTAGGGGGGGCTCCCTACGAGCAGTACTTC. It specifies CASSPLGGAPYEQYF.

This rearrangement joins TRBV5-1 to TRBJ2-1, with a possible D match to TRBD2 (7 bases). The CDR3 covers 17 residues. Germline lookup yields CDR1 SGHRS and CDR2 YFSETQ. The V end lost 0 bases, the J end lost 6 bases, and 19 bases lay between the germline ends. CDR3 protein: CASSLGGGPALINEQFF. The CDR3, as DNA: TGCGCCAGCAGCTTGGGCGGGGGCCCGGCGCTGATCAATGAGCAGTTCTTC.

V gene TRBV11-2 combines with J gene TRBJ2-5, with TRBD2 matching over 12 bases. The V segment lost 5 bases and the J segment 5 bases; nucleotides outside the gene matches: 6. The CDR3 totals 15 residues. The germline gives CDR1 SGHAT, CDR2 FQNNGV. The CDR3 is CASSVRLAGEETQYF. CDR3 coding DNA: TGTGCCAGCAGCGTCCGACTAGCGGGAGAGGAGACCCAGTACTTC.

In regard to this clone: Other DNA sequences of this sample code for an identical CDR3. The rearrangement uses TRBV7-9 and TRBJ2-7, with 7 bases fitting TRBD1. CDR3 length: 12 amino acids. The germline CDR1 and CDR2 sequences are SEHNR and FQNEAQ (reference sequence). With V trimmed by 5 bases and J by 3 bases, 1 base remained unmatched. CDR3 sequence (DNA): TGTGCCAGCAGCAGACAGGGCTACGAGCAGTACTTC. This gives the protein CASSRQGYEQYF.

The chain employs TRBV27 and TRBJ2-7, with 8 bases matching TRBD1. The length of the CDR3 is 14 residues. After removal of 6 bases from V and 4 bases from J, the junction contained 8 bases not matched to a gene. CDR1 and CDR2 from the germline V gene are MNHEY and SMNVEV (reference sequence). The DNA of the CDR3 is TGTGCCAGCAGAAAAACAGGGGGTATATACGAGCAGTACTTC. Protein product: CASRKTGGIYEQYF.